The source of this TCR beta chain is a study of regulatory T cells in long-lasting Graves disease. This clonotype appeared many times. V lost 6 bases to trimming and J lost 5 bases, with 8 bases between them. This CDR3 has 13 amino acids. Germline CDR1 MNHNS, CDR2 SASEGT. iRepertoire HTBI primers and Arm-PCR of CDR3 regions built TCR beta libraries. TCRdb redid the calling of the multiplex PCR reads with MiXCR, one entry per CDR3 protein. The profile shows a few hundred thousand distinct CDR3 sequences, 20% to 25% of them singletons. Time point defined: persistent/refractory GD, antithyroid drugs over 5 years with positive TRAb. The TCR library was made from RNA that had been extracted from PBMCs in TRIzol.

This TCR was recovered from a woman aged 40 to 49 with Graves disease. The chain combines TRBV6-1 with TRBJ1-6, with a possible D match to TRBD1 (6 bases). Sequenced material: peripheral blood mononuclear cells (PBMCs), taken when the disease was refractory, from a patient treated with antithyroid drugs. This CDR3 is CASRDRHNSPLHF. DNA for the CDR3: TGTGCCAGCAGGGACAGACATAATTCACCCCTCCACTTT.